This is a list of T cell receptor beta chains from one sample in a study of neoadjuvant anti-PD-1 for oral cavity cancer. Here immunoSEQ multiplex PCR was the method, and the copy in TCRdb shows in-frame clones only, minus some. The sample comprises more than 50,000 clones, approximately 79% of which are singletons, and 2.5% to 3% rests with the top ten. The specimen comprised PBMCs, sampled before nivolumab (anti-PD-1) treatment. Receptor source: a person aged 35-79 years with oral cavity squamous cell carcinoma. Each CDR3 is given with its conserved first and last residue. A D gene is named only where the DNA matches it firmly. Clone size is given for some rows only: seen once, a few or many times, or a class if the clone is expanded.

v_gene	j_gene	abundance	d_gene	CDR3nt	CDR3aa
TRBV9	TRBJ1-1	NA	TRBD1	TGTGCCAGCAGCGTAGTGACACTTCAGGGGGATGCTTTCTTT	CASSVVTLQGDAFF
TRBV27	TRBJ2-3	NA	NA	TGTGCCAGCAGTACTAGGGTAACAGATACGCAGTATTTT	CASSTRVTDTQYF
TRBV29-1	TRBJ2-1	NA	NA	TGCAGCGTTTCTGGACAGAGCTCCTACAATGAGCAGTTCTTC	CSVSGQSSYNEQFF
TRBV18	TRBJ2-7	NA	NA	TGTGCCAGCTCACCCGGACAGTTGAGCGAGCAGTACTTC	CASSPGQLSEQYF
TRBV6-1	TRBJ2-1	NA	TRBD1	TGTGCCAGCAGTTCCGGGACAGGGATCGATGAGCAGTTCTTC	CASSSGTGIDEQFF
TRBV19	TRBJ2-2	NA	NA	TGTGCCAGTAGCCCTAGAGAGGGGAAGGCCGGGGAGCTGTTTTTT	CASSPREGKAGELFF
TRBV10-1	TRBJ2-7	NA	TRBD1	TGCGCCAGCAGTGAGTCGGCATCAGGGGGCGACGAGCAGTACTTC	CASSESASGGDEQYF
TRBV10-3	TRBJ1-1	NA	NA	TGTGCCATCAGTGAGTCAGGGCAGGCGGCGGAAAGGGGAGCTTTCTTT	CAISESGQAAERGAFF
TRBV20-1	TRBJ1-1	NA	TRBD1	TGCAGTGCTTGGACAGGATTTGAAGCTTTCTTT	CSAWTGFEAFF
TRBV30	TRBJ2-2	once	NA	TGTGCCTGGAGTCCGTCGAACACCGGGGAGCTGTTTTTT	CAWSPSNTGELFF
TRBV5-1	TRBJ1-1	few	TRBD1	TGCGCCAGCAGCTTGAACTCAGGGGGACGGCTCACTGAAGCTTTCTTT	CASSLNSGGRLTEAFF
TRBV5-5	TRBJ1-2	NA	TRBD1	TGTGCCAGCAGTTTGACAGGGGGAATCTATGGCTACACCTTC	CASSLTGGIYGYTF
TRBV19	TRBJ1-3	NA	NA	TGTGCCAGTAGTAGAACACCTCGGATCCGAAACACCATATATTTT	CASSRTPRIRNTIYF
TRBV21-1	TRBJ2-1	NA	NA	TGTGCCAGCAGCGACTGGGTGGGCTGCTCCTACAATGAGCAGTTCTTC	CASSDWVGCSYNEQFF
TRBV27	TRBJ1-1	few	NA	TGTGCCAGCAGTTTATCCTGGCAAGGGAACACTGAAGCTTTCTTT	CASSLSWQGNTEAFF
TRBV19	TRBJ2-7	NA	TRBD2	TGTGCCAGTAGTAAAGCGGGGGGGAGCTCCTACGAGCAGTACTTC	CASSKAGGSSYEQYF
TRBV9	TRBJ1-1	NA	TRBD1	TGTGCCAGCAGCGAGGAACAGGGGAGGACTGAAGCTTTCTTT	CASSEEQGRTEAFF
TRBV9	TRBJ2-6	NA	TRBD2	TGTGCCAGCAGCGTAGGGGTCCAGCGGGAGACCTCTGGGGCCAACGTCCTGACTTTC	CASSVGVQRETSGANVLTF
TRBV30	TRBJ1-1	NA	NA	TGTGCCTGGAGGGGCACGGGGCGATGGGAAGCTTTCTTT	CAWRGTGRWEAFF
TRBV29-1	TRBJ2-6	NA	TRBD1	TGCAGCGTTGAGACAGGGGGATCTGGGGCCAACGTCCTGACTTTC	CSVETGGSGANVLTF
TRBV6-6	TRBJ2-5	NA	TRBD1	TGTGCCAGCAGTGACAGGGAAGAGGAGACCCAGTACTTC	CASSDREEETQYF
TRBV15	TRBJ1-1	NA	NA	TGTGCCACCAGCAGAGATAAGCGTTTCAACACTGAAGCTTTCTTT	CATSRDKRFNTEAFF
TRBV7-3	TRBJ2-5	NA	NA	TGTGCCAGCAGCTTCGGCGGGGTGAAGACCCAGTACTTC	CASSFGGVKTQYF
TRBV30	TRBJ2-5	NA	NA	TGTGCCTGGAGTGTAGGAGAGACCCAGTACTTC	CAWSVGETQYF
TRBV6-6	TRBJ1-1	NA	NA	TGTGCCAGCAGTTCCTCGAGCAGGCACGGGGGAGCTTTCTTT	CASSSSSRHGGAFF